This TCR beta chain stems from a study of neoadjuvant anti-PD-1 for oral cavity cancer (dated by TCRdb to the early 2020s). In terms of the full investigation: Before undergoing curative-intent surgical resection, most patients got three to four biweekly nivolumab doses at 3 mg/kg. Patients who did not progress were given a fourth nivolumab dose at about day 43 and had definitive surgical resection on days 50-56. A roughly 32% response rate was observed in the parent correlative cohort, in which around twelve patients were included. Responders were defined as patients with complete response, partial response or stable disease by RECIST 1.1; non-responders were defined as patients with progression.

The sample's time point, from its label and the paper: before neoadjuvant nivolumab. None of the patients had received prior systemic or radiation treatment, and all were newly diagnosed with stage II-IVA oral cavity squamous cell carcinoma. The cohort was composed of patients with HPV-negative, locally advanced oral cavity squamous cell carcinoma. No culture maintenance or expansion was done, as the peripheral blood mononuclear cells went straight to analysis. Samples were obtained from a longitudinal correlative study of a single-arm phase II trial of neoadjuvant nivolumab in oral cavity squamous cell carcinoma. Subject-matched pre- and post-treatment PBMCs and tumors from three responders and three non-responders were subjected to genomic DNA-based TCRbeta sequencing. Peripheral blood mononuclear cells were drawn once before nivolumab treatment and a second time after treatment, when surgery took place. The Maxwell RSC DNA from Cells kit was used to isolate genomic DNA from PBMCs.

For deep sequencing of PBMC libraries, mostly about 0.45 ug of input genomic DNA was used, and six replicates were run per sample. TCRbeta libraries were prepared with the immunoSEQ hsTCRbeta kit according to the manufacturer's instructions. An Illumina NovaSeq 6000 S4 flow cell was used to sequence the final libraries, which had first been combined to 3 nM. Concerning the study's data processing: The immunoSEQ Analyzer handled quality control and preprocessing of the raw data. The analysis was restricted to productive rearrangements, with each unique CDR3 amino acid sequence defining a clonotype. Repertoire clonality was estimated as the Gini-Simpson index, which was computed with the R package tcR. Student's t test was used to compare Gini indices, while Pearson correlation assessed associations with tumor size change. TCRdb retrieved this table from immuneACCESS and kept in-frame rearrangements only. Not all clones are present; in checked studies, unresolved V genes account for under half, and no reason is known for the remainder. The V and J calls and clone size were taken over from that table, and D and trimming were inferred from the DNA. Recorded for this sample are tens of thousands of clones; around 83% of them occurred a single time. The leading ten clones occupy nearly 3.5% of the sample.

On this clone itself: The target of this receptor is not known. Base qualities are missing; no much larger clone stands one base away.

Reading from cysteine to phenylalanine, the CDR3 counts 17 amino acids. The only DNA kept is the CDR3, 51 bases in frame from the first base. The germline V end is reduced by 4 bases and the J end by 1 base; junction bases left unmatched: 10. As encoded in the germline V gene, CDR1 is SGHAT while CDR2 is FQNNGV. What the research found in general, with its limitations: The TCR analyses had only a few patients in each response group, and the authors called for validation in larger cohorts. After neoadjuvant nivolumab, non-responders showed significantly higher T cell clonality (Gini index) in PBMCs than responders did. A higher pretreatment blood Treg/Th17 ratio correlated with both higher pretreatment blood TCRbeta clonality and lower post-treatment tumor TCRbeta clonality.

This chain is built from TRBV11-2 and TRBJ2-1; TRBD1 lines up with 7 middle nucleotides. The TCR comes from a person aged 40 to 85 with oral cavity squamous cell carcinoma. Sample: PBMCs, taken before nivolumab (anti-PD-1) treatment. CDR3 sequence: CASSSIYRGRSYNEQFF. The DNA is as follows: TGTGCCAGCAGCTCAATTTACAGGGGAAGGTCCTACAATGAGCAGTTCTTC.